The clone carrying this TCR beta chain has a handful of counts. TCR beta CDR3 regions were amplified from RNA. Carried out on the TCR CDR3, a first-round RT-PCR used the HTBI primer set. TCRdb reprocessed the multiplex PCR reads with MiXCR, giving one entry per CDR3 protein. In the table there are roughly 170,000 distinct CDR3 sequences, about 18% of which are singletons. The sample comes from a study of T cells in Graves' hyperthyroidism and ophthalmopathy. Looked up from germline, CDR1 is MGHRA and CDR2 is YSYEKL. The J segment lost 1 base and the V segment lost 4 bases, leaving 7 bases of the junction unmatched. The CDR3 length is 16 residues.

V gene TRBV4-1 combines with J gene TRBJ1-5, with TRBD1 identical over 7 bases. The sequence came from a woman aged 45-65 years with Graves' hyperthyroidism. Sample: blood. The CDR3 coding sequence is TGCGCCAGCAGCCTATCCCACAGGGGCAGCAATCAGCCCCAGCATTTT. Translated: CASSLSHRGSNQPQHF.